Here is one TCR beta chain with its context. The sample is drawn from a study of blood T cells in healthy people across ages. Overall study: About one barcoded TCR beta cDNA was captured per two T cells.

V was clipped by 0 bases and J by 1 base, with 6 bases between them. The CDR3 extends over 13 amino acids. Germline loops: CDR1 GTSNPN, CDR2 SVGIG (reference sequence). Primers used in a second PCR of roughly 6 to 11 cycles were a sample-barcoded 5' primer and a J-beta primer mix. MiXCR, applied by TCRdb to the 5' RACE reads, yields one record per CDR3 protein. The sample has about 900,000 distinct CDR3 sequences, roughly 43% seen once. PBMCs were isolated at a quantity of at least 6.5 million per sample. Total RNA amounts of at least 6 micrograms were extracted per sample. This TCR was sampled from a man younger than 40 in good health. Sequences were obtained from blood. The V call is TRBV30, the J call TRBJ1-1; no clear D. The CDR3 coding sequence is TGTGCCTGGAGTGTAGTCCCGAACACTGAAGCTTTCTTT. Amino acids: CAWSVVPNTEAFF.